Following are 19 T cell receptor beta chains from one sample sequenced in a study of identical twins. A single record per CDR3 protein comes from TCRdb applying MiXCR to the 5' RACE reads. The sample records 450,000 to 600,000 distinct CDR3 sequences, about 20% being singletons. The sample was also reused in another study, on yellow fever vaccine responses in identical twins.

The sample comprised CD4+ T cells sorted from blood. These receptors all come from a woman aged 18-35 years in good health.

This clonotype was counted many times. This sequence joins TRBV20-1 and TRBJ2-1; possibly TRBD2 for D (5 bases). The V gene lost 6 bases and the J gene lost 6 bases, with 18 bases spanning the gap. The CDR3 consists of 14 residues. Germline assignment: CDR1 DFQATT and CDR2 SNEGSKA (reference sequence). The CDR3 protein is CSASQTMFLNEQFF. DNA of the CDR3: TGCAGTGCGAGTCAGACTATGTTTCTCAATGAGCAGTTCTTC.

This clonotype was seen a few times. The chain combines TRBV7-8 with TRBJ1-6; TRBD1 agrees at 7 bases. The CDR3 runs to 18 residues. J was trimmed by 7 bases and V by 1 base; bases with no gene match: 13. Germline V CDR1 and CDR2: SGHVS, FQNEAQ. CDR3 in amino acids: CASSLGPSAGGLNSPLHF. CDR3 nucleotides: TGTGCCAGCAGCTTAGGCCCTTCGGCAGGGGGACTAAATTCACCCCTCCACTTT.

This clonotype was recorded once. This chain uses TRBV7-2 with TRBJ2-3; D not resolved. Germline CDR1 is SGHTA and CDR2 is FQGNSA. The CDR3 is 13 amino acids. Trimming removed 7 bases at V and 0 bases at J, with 8 bases between. The CDR3 DNA reads TGTGCCAGCAACATGGCTAGCACAGATACGCAGTATTTT. Encoded protein: CASNMASTDTQYF.

This clonotype was detected a few times. The chain carries TRBV4-1 and TRBJ1-5; D is unresolved. The germline gives CDR1 MGHRA, CDR2 YSYEKL. CDR3 size: 14 residues. The V gene lost 7 bases and the J gene lost 3 bases, with 13 bases spanning the gap. The DNA of the CDR3 is TGCGCCAGCATCCGGGAACCCCTCAATCAGCCCCAGCATTTT. This sequence encodes CASIREPLNQPQHF.

This chain links TRBV5-1 with TRBJ2-1; D possibly matches TRBD1 or TRBD2 (6 bases each). Germline loops: CDR1 SGHRS, CDR2 YFSETQ. V was pared by 2 bases and J by 8 bases, with 17 bases between. The CDR3 runs to 15 residues. DNA for the CDR3: TGCGCCAGCAGCTTAGGGACTTGGGGGCCGGATGAGCAGTTCTTC. Translating it yields CASSLGTWGPDEQFF.

This clonotype was detected only a few times. This chain uses TRBV9 with TRBJ2-1, with D possibly being TRBD2 (5 bases). Germline V gene sequence: CDR1 SGDLS, CDR2 YYNGEE. This CDR3 spans 13 amino acids. Between the trimmed V and J ends, which lost 4 bases and 2 bases, there was a span of 7 bases. The CDR3, as DNA: TGTGCCAGCAGCCCGACTACCTACAATGAGCAGTTCTTC. Translating gives CASSPTTYNEQFF.

The CDR3 here is CASSQDGGKEAFF. The CDR3 DNA sequence: TGTGCCAGCAGCCAAGACGGCGGAAAGGAAGCTTTCTTT. J is TRBJ1-1 and V is TRBV4-2, with no clear D. V lost 0 bases, J lost 8 bases, and 10 bases lay in between. Germline CDR1 LGHNA, CDR2 YNFKEQ. The CDR3 is 13 residues long.

This clonotype has only one observation. The CDR3 DNA reads TGTGCCTACCCCCCCGGGGGTGAAGAATCCTACGAGCAGTACGTC. Translating it yields CAYPPGGEESYEQYV. The chain uses TRBV7-9 and TRBJ2-7, with D tentatively TRBD2 (6 bases). The CDR3 is 15 residues long. Germline-derived CDR1 and CDR2 are SEHNR and FQNEAQ (reference sequence). Trimming removed 11 bases at V and 1 base at J, with 21 bases between.

V is TRBV5-1 and J is TRBJ1-5; 8 bases map to TRBD1. Looked up from germline, CDR1 is SGHRS and CDR2 is YFSETQ. Trimming took 0 bases from V and 0 from J; bases not matched to a gene: 8. This CDR3 spans 18 amino acids. CDR3 amino acids: CASSLGTGSGYSNQPQHF. The CDR3 DNA sequence: TGCGCCAGCAGCTTGGGGACAGGGAGCGGGTATAGCAATCAGCCCCAGCATTTT.

This clonotype was counted ten times or more. This chain links TRBV12-3 or TRBV12-4 with TRBJ1-2, with no clear D. The CDR3 loop spans 14 amino acids. V was clipped by 0 bases and J by 0 bases, with 5 bases between them. In DNA, the CDR3 is TGTGCCAGCAGTTTAGCGCTCACTAACTATGGCTACACCTTC. Protein sequence: CASSLALTNYGYTF.

This chain connects TRBV5-1 to TRBJ2-1; D unclear. The V end was cut by 2 bases, the J end by 7 bases, with 16 bases between. CDR1 and CDR2 from the germline V gene are SGHRS and YFSETQ. The length of the CDR3 is 15 residues. CDR3: CASSFPLVTENEQFF. DNA for the CDR3: TGCGCCAGCAGCTTCCCGCTGGTTACTGAAAATGAGCAGTTCTTC.

The V call is TRBV4-2, the J call TRBJ1-5; possible D gene TRBD1, 5 bases. Per germline, CDR1 LGHNA and CDR2 YNFKEQ. The ends were cut back, 1 base at V and 4 bases at J, with 14 bases in the middle. The CDR3 covers 16 residues. CDR3 region: CASSQGDRGPNQPQHF. In DNA, the CDR3 is TGTGCCAGCAGCCAAGGAGATCGGGGACCGAATCAGCCCCAGCATTTT.

This clonotype has ten or more counts. This chain uses TRBV7-2 with TRBJ2-5, with 12 bases matching TRBD2. Trimming took 2 bases from V and 5 from J; bases not matched to a gene: 3. CDR1 and CDR2 (germline): SGHTA, FQGNSA. The CDR3 has 15 amino acids. CDR3 in DNA: TGTGCCAGCAGCTTAACTAGCGGGAGGCGGGAGACCCAGTACTTC. Translated, it gives CASSLTSGRRETQYF.

V usage is TRBV2 and J usage is TRBJ2-7; either TRBD1 or TRBD2 may fit D (5 bases each). CDR3 length: 14 amino acids. V shed 7 bases and J shed 2 bases, with 15 bases lying between them. Per the germline V gene, CDR1 is SNHLY and CDR2 is FYNNEI. This chain's CDR3 is CASTNPGPAYEQYV. CDR3 DNA: TGTGCCAGCACCAATCCGGGACCCGCCTACGAGCAGTACGTC.

A few counts support this clonotype. The chain joins TRBV12-3 or TRBV12-4 to TRBJ2-3; 9 bases map to TRBD2. J lost 5 bases, V lost 3 bases, and 6 bases had no gene match. The CDR3 has 15 residues. CDR3 region: CASSFAGGGIDTQYF. CDR3 nucleotide sequence: TGTGCCAGCAGTTTCGCGGGGGGGGGCATAGATACGCAGTATTTT.

This clonotype was observed a few times. The genes are TRBV20-1 and TRBJ1-2; TRBD1 might be the D (5 bases). The CDR3 has 12 residues. Deletions cut 5 bases from V and 4 bases from J, with 11 bases between. CDR1 DFQATT and CDR2 SNEGSKA come from the germline V gene (reference sequence). The CDR3 DNA follows: TGCAGTGCTTCGCCAGGGCCCTATGGCTACACCTTC. The encoded protein is CSASPGPYGYTF.

In its sample, this clonotype was seen a few times. J is TRBJ2-1 and V is TRBV29-1; possibly TRBD1 for D (6 bases). The CDR3 loop spans 13 amino acids. V dropped 4 bases and J dropped 2 bases, with 9 bases sitting between them. Germline V gene lookup returns CDR1 SQVTM and CDR2 ANQGSEA. As DNA, the CDR3 is TGCAGCGTTGGCCGGGACACCTACAATGAGCAGTTCTTC. Protein: CSVGRDTYNEQFF.

This clonotype was recorded a few times. The chain uses TRBV5-1 and TRBJ2-3; a possible D gene is TRBD2 (5 bases). Germline assignment: CDR1 SGHRS and CDR2 YFSETQ. This CDR3 has 19 residues. The V and J ends lost 0 bases and 4 bases respectively, with 24 bases between them. CDR3 sequence: CASSLEAASRGRRADTQYF. The CDR3 bases are TGCGCCAGCAGCTTGGAGGCGGCCTCTCGAGGGAGAAGGGCAGATACGCAGTATTTT.

The chain recombines TRBV20-1 with TRBJ2-1; D not certain. CDR1 and CDR2 from the germline V gene are DFQATT and SNEGSKA (reference sequence). The CDR3 covers 15 residues. V was shortened by 0 bases and J by 4 bases, with 13 bases between the two germline ends. The CDR3: CSARDLSTPYNEQFF. CDR3 in DNA: TGCAGTGCTAGAGATCTAAGTACACCGTACAATGAGCAGTTCTTC.